This entry lists 9 T cell receptor beta chains sequenced from one sample in a study of shared clonotypes between healthy human individuals (dated by TCRdb to 2019 to 2021). The protocol used for the library was the immunoSEQ multiplex PCR assay. This is the immuneACCESS table as TCRdb keeps it, with only in-frame sequences that have V and J called. A part of the clones is gone; compared with another copy, unresolved V genes explain less than half, and the rest is unexplained. This sample gives around 980,000 clones in total; approximately 78% of them show up just once. The ten top clones hold around 0.61% of the sample. Source material: memory CD4+ T cells from PBMCs. What the cell subset or site label conveys for this sample: CD45RA-negative fraction. Receptor source: a man aged 18 to 29 in good health. Some clones in this sample may be carry-over from other donors' samples.

The chain carries TRBV28 and TRBJ1-3; a possible D gene is TRBD1 (6 bases). The germline CDR1 and CDR2 sequences are MDHEN and SYDVKM. Trimming cost V 2 bases and J 5 bases, with 10 bases left between them. The CDR3 length is 14 residues. CDR3 sequence (DNA): TGTGCCAGCAGTTTAGCAGGGGCTAGAAACACCATATATTTT. Protein product: CASSLAGARNTIYF.

The chain is built from TRBV7-2 and TRBJ2-1, with D unclear. Germline CDR1 is SGHTA and CDR2 is FQGNSA. V was shortened by 5 bases and J by 2 bases, with 13 bases between the two germline ends. CDR3 length equals 15 residues. The CDR3 nucleotides read TGTGCCAGCAGCACCGCTAGTTCCCCCTACAATGAGCAGTTCTTC. Amino acids: CASSTASSPYNEQFF.

This clone was picked up many times. The chain recombines TRBV9 with TRBJ2-3; D possibly matches TRBD1 or TRBD2 (5 bases each). Trimming took 0 bases from V and 3 from J, leaving 20 bases between them. CDR3 size: 18 residues. Germline V gives CDR1 SGDLS, CDR2 YYNGEE. The CDR3 coding sequence is TGTGCCAGCAGCGTAGTGGGGACGGGTCAAGAGGGGACAGATACGCAGTATTTT. This codes for CASSVVGTGQEGTDTQYF. The full variable domain, with the rest looked up from reference TRBV9 and TRBJ2-3, is DSGVTQTPKHLITATGQRVTLRCSPRSGDLSVYWYQQSLDQGLQFLIQYYNGEERAKGNILERFSAQQFPDLHSELNLSSLELGDSALYFCASSVVGTGQEGTDTQYFGPGTRLTVL.

The chain joins TRBV10-3 to TRBJ2-7; TRBD2 might be the D (6 bases). This CDR3 has 15 residues. Germline V gene lookup returns CDR1 ENHRY and CDR2 SYGVKD. V lost 6 bases and J lost 0, with 15 bases in between. The CDR3, as DNA: TGTGCCATCAGCCTGGGCGGGGTGAGCTCCTACGAGCAGTACTTC. Translation: CAISLGGVSSYEQYF.

The chain links TRBV28 to TRBJ2-5; D is undetermined. CDR1 MDHEN and CDR2 SYDVKM come from the germline V gene. V was clipped by 4 bases and J by 5 bases, with 14 bases between them. The length of the CDR3 is 14 residues. CDR3 DNA: TGTGCCAGCAGTTCCAGGTCAGTTCAGGAGACCCAGTACTTC. Its translation: CASSSRSVQETQYF. The complete variable domain, with remaining parts taken from reference TRBV28 and TRBJ2-5, reads DVKVTQSSRYLVKRTGEKVFLECVQDMDHENMFWYRQDPGLGLRLIYFSYDVKMKEKGDIPEGYSVSREKKERFSLILESASTNQTSMYLCASSSRSVQETQYFGPGTRLLVL.

V gene TRBV28 combines with J gene TRBJ1-2, with a possible D match to TRBD1 (6 bases). Germline V gives CDR1 MDHEN, CDR2 SYDVKM. There are 15 residues in the CDR3. The V end was cut by 5 bases, the J end by 10 bases, with 23 bases between. CDR3 in amino acids: CASSTQTAGALIYTF. The CDR3 DNA follows: TGTGCCAGCAGTACCCAGACCGCGGGGGCGTTAATCTACACCTTC.

This clone was observed once. The chain couples TRBV14 to TRBJ2-4, with D hard to call. Trimming took off 5 bases at V and 7 bases at J, with 18 bases between the two ends. Germline CDR1 is SGHDN and CDR2 is FVKESK. The CDR3 contains 15 residues. The CDR3 here is CASSALSDRLNIQYF. CDR3 bases: TGTGCCAGCAGCGCCTTGAGCGACCGGTTGAACATTCAGTACTTC.

CDR3 in DNA: TGTGCCAGCACGTTCGTTGGGGTTCAAGAGACCCAGTACTTC. Its protein product is CASTFVGVQETQYF. J is TRBJ2-5 and V is TRBV2; D gene unclear. This CDR3 spans 14 amino acids. CDR1 is SNHLY and CDR2 is FYNNEI in the germline V gene. Trimming stripped 7 bases from V and 2 bases from J, with 14 bases between.

This chain uses TRBV6-1 with TRBJ2-1; 9 nucleotides align to TRBD1. Trimming took 7 bases from V and 4 from J; bases not matched to a gene: 8. CDR3 length: 15 amino acids. From germline, CDR1 is MNHNS and CDR2 SASEGT. CDR3 residues: CASNWGQGPYNEQFF. The CDR3 DNA is TGTGCCAGCAATTGGGGACAGGGACCATACAATGAGCAGTTCTTC.